Following are 29 T cell receptor beta chains from one sample sequenced in a study of shared clonotypes between healthy human individuals. Measured with immunoSEQ multiplex PCR; TCRdb has only the in-frame clones, and not every one. Of over a million clones in the sample, about 70% were seen once. Material for sequencing was memory CD4+ T cells sorted from blood. Subset noted: CD45RA-negative fraction. Source of these receptors: a man younger than 35 in good health.

The chain links TRBV30 to TRBJ2-1; a possible D gene is TRBD2 (6 bases). The germline V and J ends were trimmed by 0 bases and 3 bases, with 12 bases remaining between them. CDR1 GTSNPN and CDR2 SVGIG come from the germline V gene (reference sequence). This CDR3 region has 15 residues. CDR3 DNA: TGTGCCTGGAGTGTATGGCGGGGTAGCTACAATGAGCAGTTCTTC. This codes for CAWSVWRGSYNEQFF.

Worth noting for this clone: A far larger clone is off by one base, so a read error is likely. The chain is built from TRBV7-9 and TRBJ1-3; D not resolved. Germline V lookup: CDR1 SEHNR, CDR2 FQNEAQ (reference sequence). The CDR3 length is 12 residues. V gave up 4 bases and J gave up 0 bases, with 1 base separating them. For the CDR3, the DNA is TGTGCCAGCAGCTACTCTGGAAACACCATATATTTT. Residues: CASSYSGNTIYF.

The chain joins TRBV5-1 to TRBJ2-3; 8 bases match TRBD1. Germline CDR1 is SGHRS and CDR2 is YFSETQ. The CDR3 contains 17 residues. The J segment lost 3 bases and the V segment lost 0 bases, leaving 9 bases of the junction unmatched. Written as DNA, the CDR3 is TGCGCCAGCAGCTTGGGGATCGGACAGGGCATAACAGATACGCAGTATTTT. This codes for CASSLGIGQGITDTQYF.

The chain combines TRBV5-1 with TRBJ2-7; 10 bases agree with TRBD1. Germline loops: CDR1 SGHRS, CDR2 YFSETQ. The CDR3 covers 13 residues. The J segment lost 5 bases and the V segment lost 6 bases, leaving 5 bases of the junction unmatched. CDR3 sequence: CASNDRGQDEQYF. The CDR3 DNA sequence: TGCGCCAGCAACGACAGGGGGCAGGACGAGCAGTACTTC.

This chain connects TRBV5-5 to TRBJ2-2; either TRBD1 or TRBD2 may supply D (5 bases each). This CDR3 spans 14 amino acids. Trimming stripped 4 bases from V and 1 base from J, with 8 bases between. Germline lookup yields CDR1 SGHKS and CDR2 YYEKEE (reference sequence). CDR3 amino acids: CASSRDGNTGELFF. The CDR3 nucleotides are TGTGCCAGCAGCAGGGACGGGAACACCGGGGAGCTGTTTTTT.

The CDR3 region has the DNA TGTGCCATCAGTGAGTCCGGGGGGGCCCGTACAGATACGCAGTATTTT. Encoded protein: CAISESGGARTDTQYF. The V and J genes are TRBV10-3 and TRBJ2-3, with 8 bases aligning to TRBD2. The CDR3 runs to 16 residues. V gave up 0 bases and J gave up 3 bases; unmatched junction bases: 5. Germline CDR1 reads ENHRY; CDR2 reads SYGVKD.

This clone appeared once. The chain couples TRBV5-1 to TRBJ2-3; 9 nucleotides match TRBD2. V was pared by 4 bases and J by 4 bases, with 10 bases of the junction left unmatched. The CDR3 has 16 residues. Looked up from germline, CDR1 is SGHRS and CDR2 is YFSETQ. CDR3 nucleotides: TGCGCCAGCAGCGCCCGGGGAGCGGGGGGTTCAGATACGCAGTATTTT. Encoded protein: CASSARGAGGSDTQYF.

The chain joins TRBV6-5 to TRBJ1-5, with TRBD1 matching over 7 bases. Germline V gives CDR1 MNHEY, CDR2 SVGAGI. V gave up 6 bases and J gave up 1 base; unmatched junction bases: 3. This CDR3 has 14 amino acids. The CDR3 is CASRTGLSNQPQHF. The CDR3 DNA sequence: TGTGCCAGCAGGACAGGGCTGAGCAATCAGCCCCAGCATTTT.

This clone was seen a handful of times. The rearrangement uses TRBV28 and TRBJ2-1; D is possibly TRBD2 (6 bases). The CDR3 loop spans 14 amino acids. Germline V gene sequence: CDR1 MDHEN, CDR2 SYDVKM. V was clipped by 10 bases and J by 5 bases, with 18 bases between them. The CDR3 sequence: CAISDPGGHNEQFF. Here the CDR3 DNA reads TGTGCCATCTCCGATCCCGGGGGACACAATGAGCAGTTCTTC.

There are a few counts of this clone. Other DNA variants within this sample encode the same CDR3. This sequence joins TRBV6-1 and TRBJ2-7, with D possibly being TRBD2 (6 bases). Trimming left V 4 bases short and J 4 bases short, with 8 bases between. The CDR3 is 12 amino acids. Germline-derived CDR1 and CDR2 are MNHNS and SASEGT. This chain's CDR3 is CASSVGGYEQYF. CDR3 DNA: TGTGCCAGCAGTGTGGGGGGATACGAGCAGTACTTC.

A word on this clone: The junction shows a germline mismatch at one end, possibly a read error. The CDR3 nucleotides are TGTGCTAGCAGCCCTGGGCGCGGGAGTCACAATGAGCAGTTCTTC. This encodes CASSPGRGSHNEQFF. The rearrangement joins TRBV7-7 to TRBJ2-1; 7 bases are shared with TRBD2. This CDR3 is 15 amino acids long. The V gene's germline CDR1 is SSHAT and CDR2 FNYEAQ (reference sequence).

The chain employs TRBV30 and TRBJ1-6, with D hard to call. Germline V lookup: CDR1 GTSNPN, CDR2 SVGIG (reference sequence). The CDR3 is 16 residues long. Trimming removed 7 bases at V and 7 bases at J, with 23 bases between. CDR3 DNA: TGTGCCTTCACGGGCCTTAGCCCGCTTGGGAATTCACCCCTCCACTTT. This codes for CAFTGLSPLGNSPLHF. The full variable domain, completed using reference TRBV30 and TRBJ1-6, is SQTIHQWPATLVQPVGSPLSLECTVEGTSNPNLYWYRQAAGRGLQLLFYSVGIGQISSEVPQNLSASRPQDRQFILSSKKLLLSDSGFYLCAFTGLSPLGNSPLHFGNGTRLTVT.

V gene TRBV18 combines with J gene TRBJ1-5; tentative D call: TRBD1 (6 bases). The CDR3 has 14 residues. Trimming stripped 3 bases from V and 5 bases from J, with 11 bases between. In germline, CDR1 is KGHSH, CDR2 LQKENI. The CDR3 sequence: CASSPARGDQPQHF. The DNA of the CDR3 is TGTGCCAGCTCACCCGCCAGGGGCGATCAGCCCCAGCATTTT.

The genes are TRBV30 and TRBJ2-2; D is undetermined. The CDR3 totals 11 residues. V dropped 6 bases and J dropped 6 bases, with 8 bases sitting between them. Germline assignment: CDR1 GTSNPN and CDR2 SVGIG (reference sequence). The CDR3: CACGVAGELFF. CDR3 sequence (DNA): TGTGCCTGTGGTGTGGCCGGGGAGCTGTTTTTT.

This chain links TRBV4-1 with TRBJ1-6; D is uncertain. Germline lookup yields CDR1 MGHRA and CDR2 YSYEKL. The CDR3 sequence is 17 residues long. V lost 0 bases and J 0 bases, leaving 9 bases between the germline ends. The CDR3 region is CASSQDPGSSYNSPLHF. Here the CDR3 DNA reads TGCGCCAGCAGCCAAGACCCGGGAAGCTCCTATAATTCACCCCTCCACTTT.

Concerning this clone: A much larger clone lies one base from this, so it may be a read error. The V gene is TRBV5-1, the J gene TRBJ1-4; D may be TRBD1 (6 bases). Germline V gives CDR1 SGHRS, CDR2 YFSETQ. The CDR3 is 14 residues long. The CDR3 reads CANSSGQKPEKLFF. CDR3 DNA: TGCGCCAACAGCTCCGGACAGAAGCCAGAAAAACTGTTTTTT.

In DNA, the CDR3 is TGCAGCGTTGATCGACAGGGCGCGGGCACTGAAGCTTTCTTT. The encoded protein is CSVDRQGAGTEAFF. The chain links TRBV29-1 to TRBJ1-1; 7 bases fit TRBD1. J lost 4 bases, V lost 3 bases, and 8 bases had no gene match. CDR3 length equals 14 residues. The germline CDR1 and CDR2 sequences are SQVTM and ANQGSEA.

Turning to this clone: The sample carries other DNA sequences with the same CDR3. This chain uses TRBV7-9 with TRBJ1-1; no definite D call. The CDR3 has 14 amino acids. Germline CDR1 SEHNR, CDR2 FQNEAQ (reference sequence). Trimming left V 0 bases short and J 1 base short, with 6 bases between. The CDR3 loop is CASSLARGNTEAFF. DNA of the CDR3: TGTGCCAGCAGCTTAGCTCGGGGGAACACTGAAGCTTTCTTT.

V and J are TRBV6-1 and TRBJ2-6; D is undetermined. This CDR3 region has 15 residues. Germline CDR1 reads MNHNS; CDR2 reads SASEGT. The V end lost 0 bases, the J end lost 3 bases, and 6 bases lay between the germline ends. The CDR3 sequence is CASSEAQNGANVLTF. The CDR3 nucleotides are TGTGCCAGCAGTGAAGCGCAAAATGGGGCCAACGTCCTGACTTTC.

This chain joins TRBV11-2 and TRBJ2-3; D is possibly TRBD2 (5 bases). From germline, CDR1 is SGHAT and CDR2 FQNNGV. This CDR3 comprises 17 residues. V lost 0 bases and J 0 bases, leaving 13 bases between the germline ends. CDR3 nucleotides: TGTGCCAGCAGCTTAGATCGGACGGGAAAAAGCACAGATACGCAGTATTTT. This codes for CASSLDRTGKSTDTQYF.

V is TRBV5-1 and J is TRBJ2-7; 7 bases match TRBD1. The V segment lost 4 bases and the J segment 1 base; nucleotides outside the gene matches: 5. Germline CDR1 and CDR2: SGHRS and YFSETQ. The CDR3 sequence is 14 residues long. CDR3 nucleotides: TGCGCCAGCAGCCCTTCGACAGGGTCCTACGAGCAGTACTTC. As protein: CASSPSTGSYEQYF.

The rearrangement joins TRBV7-9 to TRBJ1-4; tentative D call: TRBD1 (6 bases). The V gene's germline CDR1 is SEHNR and CDR2 FQNEAQ (reference sequence). Trimming left V 3 bases short and J 2 bases short, with 7 bases between. This CDR3 contains 14 residues. In DNA form, the CDR3 reads TGTGCCAGCAGCTTGAGGGGGACTAATGAAAAACTGTTTTTT. Protein sequence: CASSLRGTNEKLFF.

V is TRBV4-3 and J is TRBJ1-2; D is perhaps TRBD1 (5 bases). The length of the CDR3 is 14 residues. The germline gives CDR1 LGHNA, CDR2 YSLEER. The V and J ends lost 0 bases and 6 bases respectively, with 11 bases between them. As DNA, the CDR3 is TGCGCCAGCAGCCAAGACAGAGGGGCGGATGGCTACACCTTC. It encodes CASSQDRGADGYTF.

The J gene is TRBJ1-4, the V gene TRBV6-6, with 8 bases that match TRBD1. The CDR3 runs to 14 residues. V trimming: 5 bases; J trimming: 3 bases; junction bases outside the gene matches: 2. CDR1 is MNHNY, CDR2 SVGAGI, per germline (reference sequence). CDR3 DNA: TGTGCCAGCAGTCCGACAGGGGCTAATGAAAAACTGTTTTTT. Its protein is CASSPTGANEKLFF.

Only a few counts were recorded for this clone. The chain joins TRBV28 to TRBJ1-2; 9 bases are a match to TRBD1. The CDR3 spans 16 residues. V gave up 8 bases and J gave up 5 bases; unmatched junction bases: 15. Per germline, CDR1 MDHEN and CDR2 SYDVKM. The CDR3 reads CASGLWEQGARYGYTF. The CDR3 nucleotides read TGTGCCAGCGGCCTTTGGGAACAGGGGGCAAGGTATGGCTACACCTTC.

This rearrangement joins TRBV18 to TRBJ1-5; TRBD1 is a possible D gene (5 bases). The CDR3 runs to 14 residues. V was trimmed by 6 bases and J by 2 bases, leaving 11 bases between them. Per germline, CDR1 KGHSH and CDR2 LQKENI. The DNA for the CDR3 is TGTGCCAGCTCCGCCGGGGGGGGCAATCAGCCCCAGCATTTT. As protein: CASSAGGGNQPQHF.

The chain carries TRBV5-1 and TRBJ2-4, with 8 bases matching TRBD1. The length of the CDR3 is 17 residues. In germline, CDR1 is SGHRS, CDR2 YFSETQ. J gave up 0 bases and V 3 bases, and 8 bases lay outside the gene matches. CDR3: CASSYTGQGAAKNIQYF. Written as DNA, the CDR3 is TGCGCCAGCAGCTACACCGGACAGGGTGCAGCCAAAAACATTCAGTACTTC.

This clone was detected ten times or more. The chain employs TRBV5-1 and TRBJ1-2; no clear D gene. Trimming shortened V by 7 bases and J by 4 bases, and 17 bases separated the two germline ends. Germline loops: CDR1 SGHRS, CDR2 YFSETQ. The CDR3 has 14 amino acids. In DNA, the CDR3 is TGCGCCAGCGGTGCAGAGGTACCCTTCTATGGCTACACCTTC. Protein: CASGAEVPFYGYTF.

This clone has at least ten counts. V and J are TRBV18 and TRBJ2-5; D assignment may be TRBD1 or TRBD2 (6 bases each). This CDR3 has 17 residues. The V end lost 0 bases, the J end lost 2 bases, and 16 bases lay between the germline ends. Germline V CDR1 and CDR2: KGHSH, LQKENI. The CDR3 is CASSPPRGAGQQETQYF. The CDR3 region has the DNA TGTGCCAGCTCACCACCGAGGGGGGCAGGGCAACAAGAGACCCAGTACTTC. Full variable domain (missing parts from reference TRBV18 and TRBJ2-5): NAGVMQNPRHLVRRRGQEARLRCSPMKGHSHVYWYRQLPEEGLKFMVYLQKENIIDESGMPKERFSAEFPKEGPSILRIQQVVRGDSAAYFCASSPPRGAGQQETQYFGPGTRLLVL.